In this sample, the clone carrying this T cell receptor (beta chain) turned up a few times. This sample is part of a study of cytomegalovirus exposure and HLA in healthy donors. The CDR3 spans 11 residues. V was cut by 7 bases and J by 8 bases, with 8 bases left in between. Per germline, CDR1 WNHNN and CDR2 SYGVQD (reference sequence). This PCR relied on a set of 60 Vbeta primers and 13 Jbeta primers. Sequenced by immunoSEQ multiplex PCR; TCRdb stores in-frame clones only, minus some. The sample has about 170,000 clones; more than 80% are singletons. This clonotype originated in a male donor in good health and CMV-seronegative. Sequencing was performed on PBMCs. The chain links TRBV10-1 to TRBJ1-4, with a tentative D call TRBD1 (5 bases). The CDR3 coding sequence is TGCGCCAGCACAGGGTTGGAAAAACTGTTTTTT. This encodes CASTGLEKLFF.